This record covers a single T cell receptor beta chain. Its specific antigen is unknown. At one end, the junction sequence differs from germline, possibly due to a read error. One collaborating source in Seattle enrolled patients during active infection and followed them longitudinally through the course of disease. Collaborating institutions collected whole blood in K2EDTA tubes following their own protocols. For TCRbeta analysis, collaborators shipped samples in one of three forms: frozen whole blood, isolated PBMCs, or DNA extracted from either of those sample types. The sample originates from a study of blood T cell repertoires in COVID-19 (dated by TCRdb to 2020 to 2021). In terms of the full investigation: Samples covering the acute and convalescent phases of COVID-19 were provided by collaborators in the United States, Italy and Spain. The dataset comprised deeply sampled blood TCRbeta repertoires from subjects exposed to, actively infected with, or recovered from COVID-19. Nearly every sample came with metadata listing a de-identified subject ID, COVID-19 status, age in years and sex. The material from the prospective study consisted of cDNA or gDNA derived from T cells, B-cell-depleted T cells, or PBMCs. Where HLA class I and class II types were available, the types were taken from metadata supplied by the sample provider, not from assay-based typing. The repertoires were released in a freely available public database intended as a resource for research on the immune response to SARS-CoV-2. The samples were drawn from two sources: the first 160 participants of the ongoing ImmuneRACE study, and 1,254 subjects contributed by 6 global collaborators.

The CDR3 spans 15 residues, from the cysteine through the phenylalanine. Just the 45-base CDR3 DNA is kept, in frame starting at base 1. From the germline V gene, CDR1 is MGHRA and CDR2 is YSYEKL. TCRbeta CDR3 regions were amplified from genomic DNA by means of the immunoSEQ Assay, a bias-controlled multiplex PCR. The authors' pipeline ran thus. Nucleated cell counts per sample were estimated from amplification of reference gene primers within the assay. To quantify the absolute abundance of each unique TCRbeta CDR3 rearrangement, sequence reads were collapsed and filtered. For each sample, productive Simpson clonality was calculated as the square root of Simpson's diversity index across productive rearrangements. The table was pulled from immuneACCESS by TCRdb, which kept in-frame rearrangements only. Such tables lose some clones; where checked, under half of the loss comes from unresolved V genes, and the rest has no known cause. V and J calls and clone size follow that table, whereas D and trimming were derived from the DNA. The sample table lists roughly 24,000 clones, approximately 91% of them with a count of one. The ten largest make up 25% to 30% of the sample.

General findings and caveats noted by the study authors: The amount of clinical and demographic metadata varied by source and participant and was provided uncurated.

Recombination connected TRBV4-1 to TRBJ2-3; TRBD2 agrees with 10 junctional bases. Sequenced material: peripheral blood. The receptor comes from a man between 65 and 79 years old with COVID-19, enrolled during active disease. The DNA sequence reads TGCGCCAGCAGCCAAGCGAGCGGGGGGGCCGAGAACCGGGATTTT. This gives the protein CASSQASGGAENRDF.